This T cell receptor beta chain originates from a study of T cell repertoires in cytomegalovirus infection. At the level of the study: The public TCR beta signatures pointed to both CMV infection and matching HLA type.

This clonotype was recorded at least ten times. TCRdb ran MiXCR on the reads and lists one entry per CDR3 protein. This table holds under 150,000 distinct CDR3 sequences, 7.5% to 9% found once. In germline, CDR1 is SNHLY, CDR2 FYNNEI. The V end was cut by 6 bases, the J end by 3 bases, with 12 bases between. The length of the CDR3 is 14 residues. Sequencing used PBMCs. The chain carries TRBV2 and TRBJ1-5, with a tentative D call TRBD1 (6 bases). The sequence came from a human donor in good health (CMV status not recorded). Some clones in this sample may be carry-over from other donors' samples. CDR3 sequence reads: CASRQTGNNQPQHF. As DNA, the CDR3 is TGTGCCAGCAGACAGACAGGAAACAATCAGCCCCAGCATTTT.